This T cell receptor (beta chain) was captured in a study of blood T cell repertoires in COVID-19. This CDR3 spans 14 amino acids. V gave up 0 bases and J gave up 4 bases, with 12 bases separating them. Germline values: CDR1 GTSNPN, CDR2 SVGIG (reference sequence). This clone was seen a handful of times. Profiling relied on immunoSEQ multiplex PCR, and the TCRdb table lists in-frame clones only, not all of them. The table has almost 250,000 clones, approximately 85% seen once. The chain couples TRBV30 to TRBJ1-2, with D hard to call. This sequence was found in a woman aged 45-65 years with acute COVID-19. Sequenced input: PBMCs or T cells enriched from blood (not recorded which). In nucleotides, the CDR3 is TGTGCCTGGAGTGTAAATTCGGGAATCTATGGCTACACCTTC. Its translation: CAWSVNSGIYGYTF.